One TCR beta chain is described in this entry. Its antigen remains undetermined. This sample is drawn from a study of T cells expressing NK-cell markers (dated by TCRdb to 2020 to 2021). Context from the whole study: Three sorted T-cell subsets (CD3+CD56+NKG2C+, CD3+CD56+NKG2C- and CD3+CD56-NKG2C+) from roughly 8 donors had their TCR beta-chain repertoires profiled. Among the eight sequenced donors, only one was HCMV-seronegative, while the other seven were HCMV-seropositive. Randomly selected healthy volunteers, three men and five women, were used as the eight sequenced donors. Libraries were sequenced as 2 x 150 bp reads on Illumina HiSeq 2000/2500, MiSeq or NextSeq.

Results the study describes overall, beyond this receptor: In five to seven donors, the dominant CD3+CD56+NKG2C+ clonotypes were among the top 10 CD8+ clonotypes and accounted for roughly 1.0-8% of CD8+ T cells. Whether the expanded NKG2C-expressing T cell clones were specific for HCMV antigens was left unclear. Those dominant clonotypes were again the most abundant among CD3+CD56-NKG2C+ cells in a few donors, at about 25-60.1%.

HCMV-specific IgG was detected in serum with a commercial ELISA kit to determine HCMV serostatus. Peripheral blood mononuclear cells were isolated from blood by Ficoll density gradient centrifugation. The listed sequencing device is Illumina HiSeq 2000. 5'RACE template switching, by which a universal primer site and unique molecular identifiers were added, was used to make TCR beta cDNA libraries. Priming for cDNA synthesis came from the TCR beta constant segment, and two successive PCR amplification steps followed. The authors' analysis ran thus. MIGEC was used to demultiplex reads and group reads by UMI, and MiTCR was used to assemble and quantify clonotypes. To exclude erroneous sequences, only TCR cDNA sequences supported by at least two reads were retained. The tcR package was used for downstream repertoire analysis, and clonotypes were matched between fractions using CDR3 nucleotide sequence together with V segment. VDJmatch was used to annotate antigen specificity against VDJdb, with one amino acid substitution in CDR3 permitted. TCRdb reprocessed the reads and lists each CDR3 protein sequence as a single entry, with no DNA. In this record, the V and J calls reflect TCRdb's handling and not the investigators' own analysis. The sample table on file contains 160,000 or so distinct CDR3 sequences. The top ten hold roughly 20% of the sample.

Sequenced sample: blood T cells: a sorted CD56 or NKG2C T cell subset, CD4+ or CD8+ T cells, or bulk PBMC T cells (not recorded which). The TCR was taken from a woman aged 18 to 69 in good health.

For the CDR3, the sequence is CATSRTALEAFF. The sequence joins TRBV15 to TRBJ1-1; TCRdb proposes TRBD1, but this gene call is untestable without DNA. Taken from the germline V gene (reference sequence), the CDR1 and CDR2 loops are LNHNV and YYDKDF. Inclusive of the bounding cysteine and phenylalanine, the CDR3 is 12 residues long. The record lacks a DNA sequence. With the portions outside the CDR3 filled from the reference TRBV15 and TRBJ1-1 genes, the complete variable region becomes DAMVIQNPRYQVTQFGKPVTLSCSQTLNHNVMYWYQQKSSQAPKLLFHYYDKDFNNEADTPDNFQSRRPNTSFCFLDIRSPGLGDTAMYLCATSRTALEAFFGQGTRLTVV.